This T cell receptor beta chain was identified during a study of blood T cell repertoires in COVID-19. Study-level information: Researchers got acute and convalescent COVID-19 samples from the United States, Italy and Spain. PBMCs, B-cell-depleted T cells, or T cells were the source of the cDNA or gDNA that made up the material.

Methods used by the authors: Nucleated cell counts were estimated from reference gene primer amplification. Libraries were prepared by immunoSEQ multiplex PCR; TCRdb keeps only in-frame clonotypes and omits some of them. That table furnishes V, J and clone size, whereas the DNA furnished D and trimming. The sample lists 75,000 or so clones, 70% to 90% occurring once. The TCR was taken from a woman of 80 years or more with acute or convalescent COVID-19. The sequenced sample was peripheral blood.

This CDR3 is CAIKPQNNYGYTF. CDR3 sequence (DNA): TGTGCCATCAAACCACAGAATAACTATGGCTACACCTTC. This chain uses TRBV10-3 with TRBJ1-2, with D hard to call. Trimming removed 7 bases at V and 1 base at J, with 10 bases between. The CDR3 consists of 13 residues. Germline V CDR1 and CDR2: ENHRY, SYGVKD.